These T cell receptor beta chains were read from a single sample in a study of spatial heterogeneity in lung cancer. MiXCR, run by TCRdb on the 5' RACE reads, gives a single entry per CDR3 protein. The sample lists about 120,000 distinct CDR3 sequences; 12% were seen once. The sample here was PBMCs, taken at follow-up. The source is a male donor with early-stage non-small cell lung cancer. CDR3s include the opening cysteine and the closing phenylalanine or tryptophan. Fields, in order: V gene, CDR3 length, J gene, CDR3 protein.

V gene: TRBV5-1
CDR3 length: 14
J gene: TRBJ1-5
CDR3 protein: CASSLGDRNQPQHF

V gene: TRBV3-1
CDR3 length: 13
J gene: TRBJ2-7
CDR3 protein: CASSQAGPYEQYF

V gene: TRBV19
CDR3 length: 16
J gene: TRBJ2-7
CDR3 protein: CASSTRGQGDTYEQYF

V gene: TRBV7-9
CDR3 length: 17
J gene: TRBJ1-1
CDR3 protein: CASSHTLQGSSRTEAFF

V gene: TRBV28
CDR3 length: 14
J gene: TRBJ2-3
CDR3 protein: CASSSWGGTDTQYF

V gene: TRBV5-1
CDR3 length: 15
J gene: TRBJ2-3
CDR3 protein: CASSLDSGGIDTQYF

V gene: TRBV7-2
CDR3 length: 14
J gene: TRBJ1-5
CDR3 protein: CASSRDGTGQPQHF

V gene: TRBV28
CDR3 length: 15
J gene: TRBJ1-1
CDR3 protein: CASNQRDRRDTEAFF

V gene: TRBV18
CDR3 length: 14
J gene: TRBJ1-1
CDR3 protein: CASSPTPANTEAFF

V gene: TRBV9
CDR3 length: 15
J gene: TRBJ1-2
CDR3 protein: CASSVDGQGVGGYTF

V gene: TRBV4-2
CDR3 length: 15
J gene: TRBJ1-4
CDR3 protein: CASSQGSATNEKLFF

V gene: TRBV4-2
CDR3 length: 14
J gene: TRBJ1-3
CDR3 protein: CASSQSGAGNTIYF

V gene: TRBV18
CDR3 length: 13
J gene: TRBJ2-7
CDR3 protein: CASSPVGQNEQYF

V gene: TRBV30
CDR3 length: 15
J gene: TRBJ2-5
CDR3 protein: CAWSALGGRGETQYF

V gene: TRBV9
CDR3 length: 15
J gene: TRBJ1-3
CDR3 protein: CASSPQGEWGNTIYF

V gene: TRBV6-5
CDR3 length: 16
J gene: TRBJ1-2
CDR3 protein: CASSYSSRDRGHGYTF

V gene: TRBV12-5
CDR3 length: 13
J gene: TRBJ1-1
CDR3 protein: CASGLGGYTEAFF

V gene: TRBV10-3
CDR3 length: 12
J gene: TRBJ1-2
CDR3 protein: CAVQGTAYGYTF

V gene: TRBV9
CDR3 length: 15
J gene: TRBJ2-5
CDR3 protein: CASSKFSGAQETQYF

V gene: TRBV6-5
CDR3 length: 14
J gene: TRBJ2-3
CDR3 protein: CACRPGQKADTQYF

V gene: TRBV5-1
CDR3 length: 13
J gene: TRBJ1-1
CDR3 protein: CASSTGQMTEAFF

V gene: TRBV5-6
CDR3 length: 13
J gene: TRBJ1-2
CDR3 protein: CASSSGVGYGYTF

V gene: TRBV15
CDR3 length: 12
J gene: TRBJ1-5
CDR3 protein: CATSSPRQPQHF

V gene: TRBV7-6
CDR3 length: 17
J gene: TRBJ2-6
CDR3 protein: CASSTGQGAVGANVLTF

V gene: TRBV25-1
CDR3 length: 16
J gene: TRBJ2-1
CDR3 protein: CASSAHLAGVYNEQFF

V gene: TRBV23-1
CDR3 length: 12
J gene: TRBJ2-1
CDR3 protein: CASSPQGNEQFF

V gene: TRBV24-1
CDR3 length: 16
J gene: TRBJ1-5
CDR3 protein: CATGLGGQGDNQPQHF

V gene: TRBV18
CDR3 length: 15
J gene: TRBJ2-6
CDR3 protein: CASSPRTTGANVLTF

V gene: TRBV7-8
CDR3 length: 13
J gene: TRBJ1-2
CDR3 protein: CASSLGDRVGYTF

V gene: TRBV6-1
CDR3 length: 14
J gene: TRBJ1-1
CDR3 protein: CASSEYGGNTEAFF

V gene: TRBV5-1
CDR3 length: 11
J gene: TRBJ2-5
CDR3 protein: CASSEGKTQYF

V gene: TRBV3-1
CDR3 length: 16
J gene: TRBJ2-7
CDR3 protein: CASSLTSGGPSYEQYF

V gene: TRBV5-1
CDR3 length: 15
J gene: TRBJ1-1
CDR3 protein: CASSLPPGGGTEAFF

V gene: TRBV4-2
CDR3 length: 14
J gene: TRBJ2-2
CDR3 protein: CASSQDYMTGELFF

V gene: TRBV25-1
CDR3 length: 15
J gene: TRBJ1-4
CDR3 protein: CASSELGAHNEKLFF

V gene: TRBV6-2/TRBV6-3
CDR3 length: 12
J gene: TRBJ2-1
CDR3 protein: CASSPYINEQFF

V gene: TRBV28
CDR3 length: 12
J gene: TRBJ2-5
CDR3 protein: CASSSSPGTQYF

V gene: TRBV3-1
CDR3 length: 15
J gene: TRBJ1-5
CDR3 protein: CASSQDFGEGQPQHF

V gene: TRBV5-1
CDR3 length: 15
J gene: TRBJ1-1
CDR3 protein: CASSLGTSGATEAFF

V gene: TRBV10-3
CDR3 length: 13
J gene: TRBJ2-7
CDR3 protein: CASGQGGTYEQYF

V gene: TRBV3-1
CDR3 length: 14
J gene: TRBJ2-2
CDR3 protein: CASSPPLNTGELFF